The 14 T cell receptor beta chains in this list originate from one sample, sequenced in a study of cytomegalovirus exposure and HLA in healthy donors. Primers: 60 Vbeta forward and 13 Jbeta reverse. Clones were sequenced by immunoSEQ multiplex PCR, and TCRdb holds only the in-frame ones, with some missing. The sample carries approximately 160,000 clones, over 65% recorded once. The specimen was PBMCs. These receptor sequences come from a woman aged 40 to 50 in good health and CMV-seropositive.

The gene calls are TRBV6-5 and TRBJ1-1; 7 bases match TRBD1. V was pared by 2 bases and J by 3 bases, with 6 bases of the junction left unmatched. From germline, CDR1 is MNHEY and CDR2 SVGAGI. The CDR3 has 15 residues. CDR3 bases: TGTGCCAGCAGTTACACACCGACAGGGTACACTGAAGCTTTCTTT. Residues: CASSYTPTGYTEAFF.

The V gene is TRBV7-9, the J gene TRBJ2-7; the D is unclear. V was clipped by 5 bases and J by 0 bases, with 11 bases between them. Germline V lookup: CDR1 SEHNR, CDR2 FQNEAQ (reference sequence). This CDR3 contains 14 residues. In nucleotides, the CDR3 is TGTGCCAGCAGCCCTCAGGAAATCTCCTACGAGCAGTACTTC. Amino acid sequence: CASSPQEISYEQYF.

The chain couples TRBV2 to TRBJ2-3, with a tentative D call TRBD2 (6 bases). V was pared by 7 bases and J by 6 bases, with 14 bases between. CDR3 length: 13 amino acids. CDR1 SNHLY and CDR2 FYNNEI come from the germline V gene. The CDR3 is CASKREALDTQYF. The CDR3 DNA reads TGTGCCAGCAAAAGGGAGGCGTTGGATACGCAGTATTTT.

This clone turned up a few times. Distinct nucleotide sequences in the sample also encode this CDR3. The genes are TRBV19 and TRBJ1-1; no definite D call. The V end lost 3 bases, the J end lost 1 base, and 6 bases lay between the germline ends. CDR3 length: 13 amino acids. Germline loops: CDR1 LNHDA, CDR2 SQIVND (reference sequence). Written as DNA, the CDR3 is TGTGCCAGTAGTATCGCACAGAACACTGAAGCTTTCTTT. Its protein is CASSIAQNTEAFF.

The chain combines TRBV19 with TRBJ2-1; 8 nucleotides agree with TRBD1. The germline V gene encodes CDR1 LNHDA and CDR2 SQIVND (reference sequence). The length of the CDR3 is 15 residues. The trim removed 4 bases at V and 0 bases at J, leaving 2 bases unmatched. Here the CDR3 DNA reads TGTGCCAGTAGTAGAACAGGGGGCTCCTACAATGAGCAGTTCTTC. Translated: CASSRTGGSYNEQFF.

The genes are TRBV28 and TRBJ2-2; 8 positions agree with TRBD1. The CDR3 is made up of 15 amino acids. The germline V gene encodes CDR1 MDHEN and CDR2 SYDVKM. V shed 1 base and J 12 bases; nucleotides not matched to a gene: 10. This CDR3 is CASSLSGQAVYKLFF. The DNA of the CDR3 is TGTGCCAGCAGTTTATCGGGACAGGCGGTTTACAAGCTGTTTTTT. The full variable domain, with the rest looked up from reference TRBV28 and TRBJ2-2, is DVKVTQSSRYLVKRTGEKVFLECVQDMDHENMFWYRQDPGLGLRLIYFSYDVKMKEKGDIPEGYSVSREKKERFSLILESASTNQTSMYLCASSLSGQAVYKLFFGEGSRLTVL.

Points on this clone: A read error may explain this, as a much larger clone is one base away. The CDR3 reads CASSQTGNTEAFF. For the CDR3, the DNA is TGTGCCAGCAGCCAGACAGGGAACACTGAAGCTTTCTTT. The V gene is TRBV7-9, the J gene TRBJ1-1; D perhaps matches TRBD1 (6 bases). The germline V and J ends were trimmed by 5 bases and 1 base, with 8 bases remaining between them. The germline gives CDR1 SEHNR, CDR2 FQNEAQ (reference sequence). This CDR3 has 13 amino acids.

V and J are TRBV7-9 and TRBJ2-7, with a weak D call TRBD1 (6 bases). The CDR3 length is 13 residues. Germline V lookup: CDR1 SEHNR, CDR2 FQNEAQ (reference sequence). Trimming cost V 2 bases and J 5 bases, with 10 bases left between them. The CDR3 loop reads CASSLQGSHEQYF. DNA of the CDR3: TGTGCCAGCAGCTTACAGGGGTCCCACGAGCAGTACTTC.

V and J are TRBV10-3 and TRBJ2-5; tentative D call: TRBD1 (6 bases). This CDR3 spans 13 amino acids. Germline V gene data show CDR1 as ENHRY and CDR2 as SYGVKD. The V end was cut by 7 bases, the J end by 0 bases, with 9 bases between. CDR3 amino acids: CAIKDSYQETQYF. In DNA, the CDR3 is TGTGCCATCAAGGACAGTTACCAAGAGACCCAGTACTTC.

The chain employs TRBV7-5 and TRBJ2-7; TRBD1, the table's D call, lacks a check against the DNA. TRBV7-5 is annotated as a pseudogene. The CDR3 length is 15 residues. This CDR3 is CARSFLRGFPYEQYF. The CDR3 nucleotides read TGTGCCAGAAGCTTCCTGAGGGGGTTTCCCTACGAGCAGTACTTC.

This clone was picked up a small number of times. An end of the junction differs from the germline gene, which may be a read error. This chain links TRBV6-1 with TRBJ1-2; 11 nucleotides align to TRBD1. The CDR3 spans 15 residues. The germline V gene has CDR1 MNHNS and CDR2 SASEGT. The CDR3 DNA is TGTGCCAGCAGTGAAGGGACAGGGGGCGTCTATGGCTACCCCTTC. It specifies CASSEGTGGVYGYPF.

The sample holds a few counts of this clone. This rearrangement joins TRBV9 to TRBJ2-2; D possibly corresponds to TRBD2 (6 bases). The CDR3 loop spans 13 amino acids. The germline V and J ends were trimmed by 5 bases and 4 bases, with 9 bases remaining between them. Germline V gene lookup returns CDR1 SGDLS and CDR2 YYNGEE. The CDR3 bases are TGTGCCAGCAGTCGGACTATCACCGGGGAGCTGTTTTTT. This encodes CASSRTITGELFF.

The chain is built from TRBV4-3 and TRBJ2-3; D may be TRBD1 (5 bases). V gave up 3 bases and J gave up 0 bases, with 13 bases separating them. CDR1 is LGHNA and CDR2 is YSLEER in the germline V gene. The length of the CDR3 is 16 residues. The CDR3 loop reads CASSQQGSVSTDTQYF. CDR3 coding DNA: TGCGCCAGCAGCCAGCAGGGCTCCGTCAGCACAGATACGCAGTATTTT.

CDR3 amino acids: CASSGGGYSREQYF. The CDR3 DNA is TGTGCCAGCTCAGGGGGCGGGTACTCTCGGGAGCAGTACTTC. This rearrangement joins TRBV25-1 to TRBJ2-7, with 8 bases identical to TRBD1. Germline lookup yields CDR1 MGHDK and CDR2 SYGVNS. The junction had 13 bases not matched to a gene; V was cut back by 8 bases and J by 7 bases. This CDR3 region has 14 residues.